This entry features one T cell receptor (beta chain) sequence. Its antigen is as yet unknown. This CDR3 spans 14 amino acids. Germline V gives CDR1 MDHEN, CDR2 SYDVKM. Trimming took off 2 bases at V and 8 bases at J, with 14 bases between the two ends. Profiling relied on immunoSEQ multiplex PCR, and the TCRdb table lists in-frame clones only, not all of them. The table shows 2 million to 3 million clones, with roughly 93% occurring only once. The data are from a study of shared clonotypes between healthy human individuals. Broader study findings: Naive subsets usually exceeded memory subsets in estimated richness.

Sequencing input: naive CD4+ T cells from PBMCs. Subset described: CD45RA+ positively selected. This TCR came from a man between 18 and 35 years old in good health. Some clones in this sample may be carry-over from other donors' samples. The chain employs TRBV28 and TRBJ2-3; D may correspond to TRBD1 or TRBD2 (5 bases each). The CDR3, as DNA: TGTGCCAGCAGTTTACCAGGGAGTAAGGGTACGCAGTATTTT. Translation gives CASSLPGSKGTQYF.